This TCR beta chain stems from a study of blood T cell dynamics during melanoma immunotherapy. Study-wide context: Metastatic melanoma patients received first-line pembrolizumab or nivolumab plus ipilimumab. Study-wide points: Clones driving repertoire changes may be melanoma-specific or general immune activation. Disease-control patients' PBMC repertoires became either more clonal or more diverse at W3.

Profiled with immunoSEQ multiplex PCR; TCRdb holds only in-frame clones, not every one. This sample has about 15,000 clones, with 80% to 95% found just once. This CDR3 spans 15 amino acids. V lost 4 bases to trimming and J lost 1 base, with 11 bases between them. Germline V gene lookup returns CDR1 SGHTA and CDR2 FQGNSA. Details on this clone: Its antigen is unidentified.

Time point: week 3, after first cycle of checkpoint inhibitor. Patients had no prior systemic cancer treatment, immunosuppressants or other active cancers. The chain carries TRBV7-2 and TRBJ1-5; the D gene is possibly TRBD1 (5 bases). This clonotype was sampled from a human donor with melanoma. The sample was blood, taken from a patient treated with checkpoint blockade. CDR3 coding DNA: TGTGCCAGCAGCTGGGACGGATTAAGCAATCAGCCCCAGCATTTT. It translates to CASSWDGLSNQPQHF.